This entry lists 4 T cell receptor beta chains sequenced from one sample in a study of T-cell memory formation after mild COVID-19. TCRdb re-called the 5' RACE reads with MiXCR, one entry per CDR3 protein. Of under 650,000 distinct CDR3 sequences in the sample, about a sixth are singletons; the top ten hold around 12%. The sequenced material came from PBMCs or a T cell subset sorted from them (not recorded which). Receptors originate from an adult woman who had mild COVID-19 (a few samples of this study predate the infection). Cell type and time point are not known.

This clonotype was observed a handful of times. The chain is built from TRBV19 and TRBJ2-1; TRBD2 agrees at 9 bases. The length of the CDR3 is 18 residues. V was clipped by 1 base and J by 4 bases; unmatched bases: 11. Germline V gene data show CDR1 as LNHDA and CDR2 as SQIVND (reference sequence). The CDR3 spells CASSIGGGRVLSYNEQFF. CDR3 bases: TGTGCCAGTAGTATAGGGGGCGGGAGGGTTCTTTCGTACAATGAGCAGTTCTTC.

J is TRBJ2-5 and V is TRBV15; TRBD2 matches 13 bases. The CDR3 covers 19 residues. Losses at the gene ends were 0 bases for V and 5 bases for J; bases not matched to a gene: 12. Germline CDR1 LNHNV, CDR2 YYDKDF (reference sequence). The CDR3 DNA sequence: TGTGCCACCAGCAGAGATTCGAGAGGACTAGCGGGAGTCGAGGAGACCCAGTACTTC. Its translation: CATSRDSRGLAGVEETQYF.

This clonotype has only a few counts. The genes are TRBV6-6 and TRBJ1-3, with D tentatively TRBD1 (5 bases). This CDR3 contains 15 residues. Germline-derived CDR1 and CDR2 are MNHNY and SVGAGI (reference sequence). The ends were cut back, 6 bases at V and 0 bases at J, with 12 bases in the middle. The DNA of the CDR3 is TGTGCCAGCAGCTCACAGGCGATCTCTGGAAACACCATATATTTT. Translating gives CASSSQAISGNTIYF.

V gene TRBV12-5 combines with J gene TRBJ2-7; TRBD2 agrees at 11 bases. Trimming took 5 bases from V and 1 from J; bases not matched to a gene: 4. The CDR3 contains 15 residues. Germline assignment: CDR1 LGHNT and CDR2 FRNRAP. The CDR3 is CASGLGTSGSYEQYF. The CDR3 DNA sequence: TGTGCTAGTGGTCTAGGGACTAGCGGTTCCTACGAGCAGTACTTC.